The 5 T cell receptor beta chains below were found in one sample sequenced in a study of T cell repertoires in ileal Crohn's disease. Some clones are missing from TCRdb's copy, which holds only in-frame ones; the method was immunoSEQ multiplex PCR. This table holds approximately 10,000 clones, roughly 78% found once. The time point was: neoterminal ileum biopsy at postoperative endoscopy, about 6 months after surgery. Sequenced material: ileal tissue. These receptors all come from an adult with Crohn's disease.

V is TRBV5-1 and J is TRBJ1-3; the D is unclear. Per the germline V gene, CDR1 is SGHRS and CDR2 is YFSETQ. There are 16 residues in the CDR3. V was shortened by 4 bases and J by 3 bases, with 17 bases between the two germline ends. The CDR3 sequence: CASSRFAGSGGNTIYF. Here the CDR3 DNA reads TGCGCCAGCAGCCGTTTTGCGGGCTCGGGTGGAAACACCATATATTTT.

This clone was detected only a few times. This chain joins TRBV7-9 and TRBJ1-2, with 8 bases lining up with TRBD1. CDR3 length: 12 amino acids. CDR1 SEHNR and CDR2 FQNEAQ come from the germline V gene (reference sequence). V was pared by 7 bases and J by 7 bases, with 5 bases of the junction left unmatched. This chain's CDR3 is CASTGTGVGYTF. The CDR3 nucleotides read TGTGCCAGCACCGGGACAGGAGTTGGCTACACCTTC.

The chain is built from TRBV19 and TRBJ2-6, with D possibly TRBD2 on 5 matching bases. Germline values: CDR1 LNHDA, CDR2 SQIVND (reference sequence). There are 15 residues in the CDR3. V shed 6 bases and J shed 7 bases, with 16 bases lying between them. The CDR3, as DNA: TGTGCCAGTAGCTCCGGAGTTCGGGGTGCCAACGTCCTGACTTTC. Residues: CASSSGVRGANVLTF.

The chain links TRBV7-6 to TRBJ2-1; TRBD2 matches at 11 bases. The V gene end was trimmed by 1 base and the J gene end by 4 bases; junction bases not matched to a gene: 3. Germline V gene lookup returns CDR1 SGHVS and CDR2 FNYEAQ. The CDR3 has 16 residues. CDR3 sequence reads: CASSLGGTSGYNEQFF. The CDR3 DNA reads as TGTGCCAGCAGCTTAGGGGGGACTAGCGGTTACAATGAGCAGTTCTTC.

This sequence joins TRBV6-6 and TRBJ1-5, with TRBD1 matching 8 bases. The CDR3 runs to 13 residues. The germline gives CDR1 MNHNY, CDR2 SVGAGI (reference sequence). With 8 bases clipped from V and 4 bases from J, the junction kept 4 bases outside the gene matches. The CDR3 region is CASATGENQPQHF. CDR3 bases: TGTGCCAGCGCGACAGGGGAGAATCAGCCCCAGCATTTT.